Listed here are 30 T cell receptor beta chains from one sample, sequenced in a study of T cell repertoires in cytomegalovirus infection. TCRdb redid the calling of the reads with MiXCR, one entry per CDR3 protein. The sample lists roughly 230,000 distinct CDR3 sequences, roughly 20% occurring once. What was sequenced was CD8+ T cells from PBMCs. The receptors shown here come from a human donor in good health (CMV status not recorded). Some clones in this sample may be carry-over from other donors' samples.

This chain joins TRBV5-6 and TRBJ2-1, with D possibly being TRBD1 (5 bases). The CDR3 covers 12 residues. Trimming removed 4 bases at V and 7 bases at J, with 9 bases between. CDR1 and CDR2 (germline): SGHDT, YYEEEE. The CDR3 DNA follows: TGTGCCAGCAGCGACAGAGGAAATGAGCAGTTCTTC. Amino acids: CASSDRGNEQFF.

This clonotype was picked up many times. V gene TRBV7-6 combines with J gene TRBJ2-7; D is possibly TRBD2 (5 bases). From germline, CDR1 is SGHVS and CDR2 FNYEAQ. The V end was cut by 4 bases, the J end by 0 bases, with 10 bases between. CDR3 length: 14 residues. CDR3 sequence (DNA): TGTGCCAGCAGCTCTGGACGGGGCTCCTACGAGCAGTACTTC. Translating it yields CASSSGRGSYEQYF.

This clonotype was recorded only once. The J gene is TRBJ1-2, the V gene TRBV2; D unresolved. Germline values: CDR1 SNHLY, CDR2 FYNNEI. V was shortened by 6 bases and J by 2 bases, with 10 bases between the two germline ends. The CDR3 is made up of 13 amino acids. CDR3 DNA sequence: TGTGCCAGCAGAATGGTGATAAACTATGGCTACACCTTC. Translating it yields CASRMVINYGYTF.

The chain combines TRBV19 with TRBJ1-5; D may be TRBD1 (5 bases). The length of the CDR3 is 16 residues. Trimming cost V 4 bases and J 2 bases, with 15 bases left between them. The germline gives CDR1 LNHDA, CDR2 SQIVND (reference sequence). CDR3 loop: CASSTDGGGGNQPQHF. The DNA of the CDR3 is TGTGCCAGTAGTACCGATGGCGGGGGTGGCAATCAGCCCCAGCATTTT. The full variable domain, with the rest looked up from reference TRBV19 and TRBJ1-5, is DGGITQSPKYLFRKEGQNVTLSCEQNLNHDAMYWYRQDPGQGLRLIYYSQIVNDFQKGDIAEGYSVSREKKESFPLTVTSAQKNPTAFYLCASSTDGGGGNQPQHFGDGTRLSIL.

This clonotype appeared a few times. The V call is TRBV2, the J call TRBJ1-1; no firm D call. Germline V CDR1 and CDR2: SNHLY, FYNNEI. Between the trimmed V and J ends, which lost 2 bases and 0 bases, there was a span of 13 bases. The CDR3 covers 16 residues. The CDR3 coding sequence is TGTGCCAGCAGTGAAAACGGTCGTATAGTGAACACTGAAGCTTTCTTT. Protein: CASSENGRIVNTEAFF. Combining the CDR3 with reference TRBV2 and TRBJ1-1 gives the whole variable domain EPEVTQTPSHQVTQMGQEVILRCVPISNHLYFYWYRQILGQKVEFLVSFYNNEISEKSEIFDDQFSVERPDGSNFTLKIRSTKLEDSAMYFCASSENGRIVNTEAFFGQGTRLTVV.

At least ten counts were recorded for this clonotype. The rearrangement links TRBV7-8 to TRBJ1-1; D is unresolved. V was cut by 8 bases and J by 1 base, with 17 bases left in between. CDR3 length: 15 amino acids. In germline, CDR1 is SGHVS, CDR2 FQNEAQ. The CDR3 coding sequence is TGTGCCAGCGCCCTCCAGTCCCCCGGGAACACTGAAGCTTTCTTT. Its translation: CASALQSPGNTEAFF.

The chain recombines TRBV14 with TRBJ1-1; 8 nucleotides match TRBD1. The germline gives CDR1 SGHDN, CDR2 FVKESK. V was pared by 6 bases and J by 1 base, with 7 bases of the junction left unmatched. CDR3 length equals 15 residues. The CDR3 here is CASSRKQGGNTEAFF. The CDR3 coding sequence is TGTGCCAGCAGTAGAAAACAGGGGGGGAACACTGAAGCTTTCTTT.

The chain recombines TRBV7-9 with TRBJ1-2; tentative D call: TRBD1 (6 bases). Trimming removed 5 bases from V and 4 bases from J, with 17 bases in between. The germline V gene encodes CDR1 SEHNR and CDR2 FQNEAQ (reference sequence). This CDR3 region has 15 residues. CDR3 region: CASSTNPGGGYGYTF. The CDR3 DNA sequence: TGTGCCAGCAGCACCAACCCTGGGGGCGGCTATGGCTACACCTTC.

This clonotype was found many times. The chain recombines TRBV7-8 with TRBJ2-1; 9 nucleotides line up with TRBD2. V shed 7 bases and J 5 bases; nucleotides not matched to a gene: 9. This CDR3 comprises 15 residues. Looked up from germline, CDR1 is SGHVS and CDR2 is FQNEAQ. In DNA, the CDR3 is TGTGCCAGCACCGTCCTGAGCGGGGGGCACAATGAGCAGTTCTTC. Residues: CASTVLSGGHNEQFF. Supplemented by reference TRBV7-8 and TRBJ2-1, the full variable domain reads GAGVSQSPRYKVAKRGQDVALRCDPISGHVSLFWYQQALGQGPEFLTYFQNEAQLDKSGLPSDRFFAERPEGSVSTLKIQRTQQEDSAVYLCASTVLSGGHNEQFFGPGTRLTVL.

There are a few counts of this clonotype. The chain uses TRBV6-5 and TRBJ1-6, with D perhaps TRBD1 (5 bases). The CDR3 spans 13 residues. Germline CDR1 reads MNHEY; CDR2 reads SVGAGI. Trimming took off 2 bases at V and 12 bases at J, with 11 bases between the two ends. The CDR3 nucleotides are TGTGCCAGCAGTTACGATGGGGGATTACCCCTCCACTTT. It is translated as CASSYDGGLPLHF.

The V and J genes are TRBV27 and TRBJ1-4, with 10 bases fitting TRBD1. From germline, CDR1 is MNHEY and CDR2 SMNVEV (reference sequence). The CDR3 runs 16 residues. J lost 5 bases, V lost 0 bases, and 3 bases had no gene match. The CDR3, as DNA: TGTGCCAGCAGTTTATCGGGACAGGGGTCCAATGAAAAACTGTTTTTT. This sequence encodes CASSLSGQGSNEKLFF. Based on the CDR3 plus reference TRBV27 and TRBJ1-4, the full variable domain is EAQVTQNPRYLITVTGKKLTVTCSQNMNHEYMSWYRQDPGLGLRQIYYSMNVEVTDKGDVPEGYKVSRKEKRNFPLILESPSPNQTSLYFCASSLSGQGSNEKLFFGSGTQLSVL.

This clonotype was recorded a few times. The chain recombines TRBV5-6 with TRBJ2-6; no definite D call. V lost 0 bases, J lost 2 bases, and 6 bases lay in between. Germline CDR1 SGHDT, CDR2 YYEEEE. The CDR3 is made up of 15 amino acids. CDR3 nucleotides: TGTGCCAGCAGCTTGGTGAACACTGGGGCCAACGTCCTGACTTTC. Protein sequence: CASSLVNTGANVLTF. Filled out from reference TRBV5-6 and TRBJ2-6, the complete variable domain reads DAGVTQSPTHLIKTRGQQVTLRCSPKSGHDTVSWYQQALGQGPQFIFQYYEEEERQRGNFPDRFSGHQFPNYSSELNVNALLLGDSALYLCASSLVNTGANVLTFGAGSRLTVL.

The chain combines TRBV29-1 with TRBJ2-5, with TRBD1 as a possible D gene (7 bases). The germline V gene encodes CDR1 SQVTM and CDR2 ANQGSEA. This CDR3 region has 15 residues. The V end was cut by 7 bases, the J end by 5 bases, with 23 bases between. As DNA, the CDR3 is TGCAGCGACCGGGGACAGCTAGGCGGGGTGGAGACCCAGTACTTC. It specifies CSDRGQLGGVETQYF.

This chain links TRBV20-1 with TRBJ2-3; a possible D gene is TRBD1 (6 bases). V was cut by 3 bases and J by 6 bases, with 16 bases left in between. This CDR3 comprises 14 residues. CDR1 is DFQATT and CDR2 is SNEGSKA in the germline V gene (reference sequence). CDR3 loop: CSARDSQKEDTQYF. The CDR3 DNA reads TGCAGTGCTAGGGACAGCCAGAAGGAGGATACGCAGTATTTT.

This clonotype has more than one count but fewer than ten. The chain has TRBV27 and TRBJ1-2; 8 bases line up with TRBD1. The CDR3 is 16 amino acids. The J segment lost 7 bases and the V segment lost 0 bases, leaving 10 bases of the junction unmatched. Looked up from germline, CDR1 is MNHEY and CDR2 is SMNVEV (reference sequence). This CDR3 reads CASSLSRSAGGSGYTF. In nucleotides, the CDR3 is TGTGCCAGCAGTTTATCGAGGTCGGCAGGGGGCTCTGGCTACACCTTC.

The CDR3 coding sequence is TGTGCCAGCAGTGTACAGGGGCCCGGGGAGCTGTTTTTT. Translated: CASSVQGPGELFF. The chain is built from TRBV12-3 or TRBV12-4 and TRBJ2-2, with 7 bases identical to TRBD1. The V gene end was trimmed by 5 bases and the J gene end by 6 bases; junction bases not matched to a gene: 3. This CDR3 has 13 amino acids.

This clonotype has only a few counts. The chain uses TRBV5-1 and TRBJ2-1; D may be TRBD2 (6 bases). From germline, CDR1 is SGHRS and CDR2 YFSETQ. The CDR3 is 16 amino acids. V gave up 1 base and J gave up 3 bases, with 14 bases separating them. This CDR3 reads CASSLNRGELYNEQFF. CDR3 in DNA: TGCGCCAGCAGCTTGAATCGCGGGGAACTCTACAATGAGCAGTTCTTC.

This clonotype was detected a few times. The chain employs TRBV4-1 and TRBJ1-1, with 10 bases that match TRBD1. This CDR3 spans 16 amino acids. The germline gives CDR1 MGHRA, CDR2 YSYEKL. The junction had 8 bases not matched to a gene; V was cut back by 6 bases and J by 1 base. CDR3 sequence: CASSSGTGDWNTEAFF. In DNA, the CDR3 is TGCGCCAGCAGTTCCGGGACAGGGGATTGGAACACTGAAGCTTTCTTT.

The chain joins TRBV10-3 to TRBJ1-6; D gene uncertain. The CDR3 extends over 15 amino acids. V lost 3 bases and J lost 6, with 12 bases in between. The germline V gene encodes CDR1 ENHRY and CDR2 SYGVKD. The CDR3 here is CAISDAAGINSPLHF. The CDR3 DNA reads TGTGCCATCAGTGATGCCGCTGGGATTAATTCACCCCTCCACTTT.

The rearrangement links TRBV28 to TRBJ2-7; tentatively, D is TRBD2 (6 bases). There are 13 residues in the CDR3. Germline V gene sequence: CDR1 MDHEN, CDR2 SYDVKM. V lost 3 bases and J 3 bases, leaving 9 bases between the germline ends. The CDR3 loop reads CASSFPDYYEQYF. The CDR3 DNA reads as TGTGCCAGCAGTTTCCCGGACTACTACGAGCAGTACTTC.

This clonotype was recorded a few times. This CDR3 reads CASTTGGLANEQFF. In DNA form, the CDR3 reads TGTGCCAGTACCACCGGAGGACTAGCGAATGAGCAGTTCTTC. This chain uses TRBV19 with TRBJ2-1; TRBD2 aligns across 9 bases. V lost 7 bases and J lost 7; bases outside the gene matches: 8. Germline CDR1 LNHDA, CDR2 SQIVND (reference sequence). The length of the CDR3 is 14 residues.

The chain uses TRBV29-1 and TRBJ2-7; no clear D gene. This CDR3 contains 12 residues. Trimming stripped 1 base from V and 7 bases from J, with 11 bases between. Germline V gene data show CDR1 as SQVTM and CDR2 as ANQGSEA. The CDR3 spells CSVEGAVGEQYF. CDR3 coding DNA: TGCAGCGTTGAAGGCGCCGTCGGAGAGCAGTACTTC.

The J gene is TRBJ2-1, the V gene TRBV12-3 or TRBV12-4; TRBD1 or TRBD2 may be the D gene (5 bases each). This CDR3 comprises 15 residues. Trimming removed 6 bases at V and 8 bases at J, with 20 bases between. CDR3 nucleotide sequence: TGTGCCAGCAGCCTGGAGGACGCTGGGACGGATGAGCAGTTCTTC. This codes for CASSLEDAGTDEQFF.

V gene TRBV19 combines with J gene TRBJ2-3, with D possibly TRBD1 on 6 matching bases. The CDR3 length is 15 residues. Deletions cut 5 bases from V and 0 bases from J, with 12 bases between. In germline, CDR1 is LNHDA, CDR2 SQIVND (reference sequence). This CDR3 is CASSQDRSSTDTQYF. CDR3 coding DNA: TGTGCCAGTAGTCAAGACAGGTCGAGCACAGATACGCAGTATTTT.

Concerning this clonotype: With a much larger clone just one base away, this may be a read error. The V call is TRBV7-2, the J call TRBJ1-5; the D gene is possibly TRBD1 (5 bases). Germline CDR1 reads SGHTA; CDR2 reads FQGNSA. This CDR3 spans 15 amino acids. The CDR3 DNA reads TGTGACAGCAGCTTAGTGGGGGGGAGCAATCAGCCCCAGCATTTT. Translating it yields CDSSLVGGSNQPQHF.

This clonotype has a count of ten or more. This sequence joins TRBV7-3 and TRBJ2-3; no reliable D call. The CDR3 has 14 residues. Trimming took 5 bases from V and 2 from J, leaving 11 bases between them. The germline CDR1 and CDR2 sequences are SGHTA and FQGTGA. In DNA form, the CDR3 reads TGTGCCAGCAGCCCGACGGGTTACACAGATACGCAGTATTTT. This gives the protein CASSPTGYTDTQYF.

In its sample, this clonotype was seen many times. The rearrangement links TRBV7-9 to TRBJ2-2; D call uncertain. The V end lost 4 bases, the J end lost 1 base, and 13 bases lay between the germline ends. The CDR3 is 16 residues long. Germline CDR1 is SEHNR and CDR2 is FQNEAQ (reference sequence). The DNA of the CDR3 is TGTGCCAGCAGCTCCCTAAGAGACCAGAACACCGGGGAGCTGTTTTTT. Translating gives CASSSLRDQNTGELFF.

This rearrangement joins TRBV6-2 or TRBV6-3 to TRBJ2-7; no clear D. Trimming removed 2 bases at V and 1 base at J, with 9 bases between. CDR3 length: 14 amino acids. From germline, CDR1 is MNHEY and CDR2 SVGEGT. The CDR3 reads CASSYGLISYEQYF. CDR3 nucleotide sequence: TGTGCCAGCAGTTACGGCCTCATATCCTACGAGCAGTACTTC.

This clonotype was found a few times. V and J are TRBV11-2 and TRBJ2-1; TRBD2 agrees at 8 bases. Trimming cost V 10 bases and J 10 bases; bases outside gene matches: 18. The CDR3 loop spans 15 amino acids. Per germline, CDR1 SGHAT and CDR2 FQNNGV. In nucleotides, the CDR3 is TGTGCCACCTCCCGCCTCCCAGCGGGGGATGGGGAGCAGTTCTTC. Its protein is CATSRLPAGDGEQFF.

This clonotype was detected only a few times. The chain recombines TRBV20-1 with TRBJ1-5; 8 positions match TRBD1. Germline V gene lookup returns CDR1 DFQATT and CDR2 SNEGSKA (reference sequence). V lost 6 bases, J lost 10 bases, and 11 bases stayed unmatched. The CDR3 runs to 13 residues. In nucleotides, the CDR3 is TGCAGTGCCGGGACAGGTTCCCGTTCCCCCCAGCATTTT. Translating gives CSAGTGSRSPQHF.